A single sample is the source of the 13 T cell receptor beta chains below, sequenced in a study of PD-L1 blockade in urothelial cancer. The method was immunoSEQ multiplex PCR; TCRdb's version includes in-frame clones alone and lacks a portion of them. Of some 110,000 clones in the sample, 80% to 95% are singletons; the top ten hold under 5%. Time point described: peripheral blood 6 weeks after treatment start. Material: PBMCs, obtained around atezolizumab (anti-PD-L1) treatment. Receptor source: a man aged 55 to 70 with urothelial cancer.

This clone has only one observation. This sequence joins TRBV6-5 and TRBJ1-3; D call uncertain. The V end lost 8 bases, the J end lost 7 bases, and 12 bases lay between the germline ends. CDR1 is MNHEY, CDR2 SVGAGI, per germline. This CDR3 spans 12 amino acids. The DNA of the CDR3 is TGTGCCAGCCTCGGTCTGCGGAACACCATATATTTT. As protein: CASLGLRNTIYF.

This clone has just one count. V is TRBV9 and J is TRBJ1-3; TRBD1 agrees at 8 bases. Germline V CDR1 and CDR2: SGDLS, YYNGEE. CDR3 length: 17 residues. The ends lost 3 bases at V and 0 bases at J; junction bases unmatched: 8. CDR3: CASSGRNTGGSGNTIYF. CDR3 coding DNA: TGTGCCAGCAGCGGCAGGAACACAGGGGGCTCTGGAAACACCATATATTTT.

The V call is TRBV2, the J call TRBJ1-2, with TRBD1 matching over 8 bases. The CDR3 loop spans 14 amino acids. In germline, CDR1 is SNHLY, CDR2 FYNNEI. V lost 6 bases, J lost 3 bases, and 6 bases stayed unmatched. For the CDR3, the DNA is TGTGCCAGCAGGAAACAGGGGGTAGACTATGGCTACACCTTC. Amino acid sequence: CASRKQGVDYGYTF.

The chain employs TRBV4-3 and TRBJ1-1; TRBD1 might be the D (5 bases). This CDR3 contains 13 residues. The germline V gene encodes CDR1 LGHNA and CDR2 YSLEER. Trimming took off 6 bases at V and 4 bases at J, with 12 bases between the two ends. The CDR3 sequence is CASSRGGSTEAFF. The CDR3 DNA reads TGCGCCAGCAGTCGGGGGGGTAGCACTGAAGCTTTCTTT.

In its sample, this clone was seen once. The chain employs TRBV5-1 and TRBJ2-7; 9 nucleotides agree with TRBD1. After removal of 0 bases from V and 4 bases from J, the junction contained 8 bases not matched to a gene. The CDR3 consists of 16 residues. Germline CDR1 and CDR2: SGHRS and YFSETQ. The CDR3 DNA reads as TGCGCCAGCAGCTTGGAAGCTTCGGACAGGGGATACGAGCAGTACTTC. This translates into CASSLEASDRGYEQYF.

The CDR3 region has the DNA TGTGCCTGGATCACAAAACAGGGGGCGTGGGGCTACACCTTC. As protein: CAWITKQGAWGYTF. The gene calls are TRBV30 and TRBJ1-2; 9 bases agree with TRBD1. The V and J ends lost 4 bases and 8 bases, in that order; junction bases with no gene match: 11. This CDR3 spans 14 amino acids. CDR1 and CDR2 from the germline V gene are GTSNPN and SVGIG (reference sequence). Filled out from reference TRBV30 and TRBJ1-2, the complete variable domain reads SQTIHQWPATLVQPVGSPLSLECTVEGTSNPNLYWYRQAAGRGLQLLFYSVGIGQISSEVPQNLSASRPQDRQFILSSKKLLLSDSGFYLCAWITKQGAWGYTFGSGTRLTVV.

The chain links TRBV7-8 to TRBJ2-7; 11 nucleotides align to TRBD2. V shed 4 bases and J 3 bases; nucleotides not matched to a gene: 5. This CDR3 region has 15 residues. Germline CDR1 reads SGHVS; CDR2 reads FQNEAQ. Here the CDR3 DNA reads TGTGCCAGCAGCTCGGGACTAGCGGTCAACTACGAGCAGTACTTC. Translation gives CASSSGLAVNYEQYF. The full variable domain, completed using reference TRBV7-8 and TRBJ2-7, is GAGVSQSPRYKVAKRGQDVALRCDPISGHVSLFWYQQALGQGPEFLTYFQNEAQLDKSGLPSDRFFAERPEGSVSTLKIQRTQQEDSAVYLCASSSGLAVNYEQYFGPGTRLTVT.

The chain recombines TRBV6-1 with TRBJ2-7; TRBD2 is a possible D gene (5 bases). V was shortened by 8 bases and J by 0 bases, with 11 bases between the two germline ends. Germline-derived CDR1 and CDR2 are MNHNS and SASEGT. The CDR3 totals 13 residues. This CDR3 is CASSGISSYEQYF. CDR3 coding DNA: TGTGCCAGCTCGGGGATAAGCTCCTACGAGCAGTACTTC.

The CDR3 sequence is CASSSDRGHIQYF. The CDR3 DNA reads as TGTGCCAGCAGTTCGGACAGGGGGCACATTCAGTACTTC. The V call is TRBV2, the J call TRBJ2-4, with TRBD1 matching over 11 bases. The CDR3 sequence is 13 residues long. Germline-derived CDR1 and CDR2 are SNHLY and FYNNEI. Unmatched junction bases numbered 2, after V lost 5 bases and J lost 8 bases.

The chain links TRBV11-3 to TRBJ2-1; TRBD2 matches 14 bases. CDR1 is SGHNT and CDR2 is YENEEA in the germline V gene. The CDR3 is 16 residues long. Trimming took 4 bases from V and 4 from J; bases not matched to a gene: 3. CDR3 sequence: CASSSTSGRDYNEQFF. Written as DNA, the CDR3 is TGTGCCAGCAGCTCGACTAGCGGGAGGGATTACAATGAGCAGTTCTTC.

In regard to this clone: This specimen includes other DNA sequences encoding the same CDR3. This chain links TRBV18 with TRBJ2-1; 10 bases match TRBD1. Per the germline V gene, CDR1 is KGHSH and CDR2 is LQKENI. This CDR3 is built from 14 residues. J was trimmed by 5 bases and V by 3 bases; bases with no gene match: 1. CDR3 sequence reads: CASSPGTGDNEQFF. For the CDR3, the DNA is TGTGCCAGCTCACCCGGGACAGGGGACAATGAGCAGTTCTTC.

This clone was seen just once. The chain joins TRBV27 to TRBJ1-1; D may be TRBD1 (6 bases). The CDR3 is 16 amino acids. The germline V and J ends were trimmed by 6 bases and 3 bases, with 20 bases remaining between them. The germline gives CDR1 MNHEY, CDR2 SMNVEV (reference sequence). Here the CDR3 DNA reads TGTGCCAGCAGCTTAAGCGGGGGGCGCTTGGACACTGAAGCTTTCTTT. Protein product: CASSLSGGRLDTEAFF.

The gene calls are TRBV28 and TRBJ2-5; 7 bases fit TRBD2. The CDR3 has 14 residues. V was clipped by 6 bases and J by 5 bases; unmatched bases: 9. Germline values: CDR1 MDHEN, CDR2 SYDVKM. The CDR3 sequence: CASSRTSGSETQYF. CDR3 bases: TGTGCCAGCAGCCGGACTAGTGGATCTGAGACCCAGTACTTC.